The 31 T cell receptor beta chains given below trace back to one sample, sequenced in a study of early T cells in non-severe SARS-CoV-2 infection. One entry per CDR3 protein results from TCRdb running MiXCR on the 5' RACE reads. The table includes tens of thousands of distinct CDR3 sequences, around 9% detected once. The source material was whole blood. These receptors were collected from an adult who was a healthcare worker with PCR-confirmed SARS-CoV-2 infection or an uninfected control (not recorded which).

The V and J genes are TRBV10-1 and TRBJ1-2, with a weak D call TRBD1 (6 bases). The V gene lost 6 bases and the J gene lost 6 bases, with 17 bases spanning the gap. Germline loops: CDR1 WNHNN, CDR2 SYGVQD (reference sequence). The CDR3 is 14 residues long. The CDR3 reads CASSGGSETDGYTF. The CDR3 region has the DNA TGCGCCAGCAGCGGGGGCTCGGAGACGGATGGCTACACCTTC.

This clonotype occurred a few times. The gene calls are TRBV20-1 and TRBJ2-1; perhaps TRBD1 as D (5 bases). The ends were cut back, 3 bases at V and 6 bases at J, with 15 bases in the middle. Per the germline V gene, CDR1 is DFQATT and CDR2 is SNEGSKA (reference sequence). This CDR3 has 14 residues. In DNA form, the CDR3 reads TGCAGTGCTAGTACAGGTTTCTGGGGCAATGAGCAGTTCTTC. This gives the protein CSASTGFWGNEQFF.

This clonotype was counted ten times or more. The chain recombines TRBV20-1 with TRBJ1-3, with D unresolved. The CDR3 has 15 amino acids. Germline CDR1 reads DFQATT; CDR2 reads SNEGSKA (reference sequence). V lost 3 bases, J lost 4 bases, and 16 bases lay in between. The CDR3 DNA is TGCAGTGCTAGGAGGGAAGGCTTCGAGGGAAACACCATATATTTT. Translation gives CSARREGFEGNTIYF.

This chain's CDR3 is CSVVRGGWEETQYF. Here the CDR3 DNA reads TGCAGCGTAGTAAGGGGGGGTTGGGAAGAGACCCAGTACTTC. The chain employs TRBV29-1 and TRBJ2-5; possibly TRBD2 for D (7 bases). There are 14 residues in the CDR3. Germline CDR1 and CDR2: SQVTM and ANQGSEA. V was shortened by 6 bases and J by 3 bases, with 17 bases between the two germline ends.

The V and J genes are TRBV18 and TRBJ2-5, with 9 bases identical to TRBD1. The junction had 2 bases not matched to a gene; V was cut back by 3 bases and J by 0 bases. The germline CDR1 and CDR2 sequences are KGHSH and LQKENI. The length of the CDR3 is 15 residues. CDR3 amino acids: CASSPGTGHQETQYF. The CDR3 coding sequence is TGTGCCAGCTCACCGGGGACAGGGCACCAAGAGACCCAGTACTTC.

This chain links TRBV2 with TRBJ2-1; 8 bases align to TRBD1. The CDR3 runs to 15 residues. Trimming cost V 7 bases and J 0 bases; bases outside gene matches: 5. Per germline, CDR1 SNHLY and CDR2 FYNNEI. The CDR3 bases are TGTGCCAGCACCTACAGGGGGAGCTCCTACAATGAGCAGTTCTTC. Protein: CASTYRGSSYNEQFF.

This clonotype was seen many times. The J gene is TRBJ1-2, the V gene TRBV19, with 8 bases matching TRBD1. This CDR3 region has 14 residues. J was trimmed by 8 bases and V by 9 bases; bases with no gene match: 14. CDR1 and CDR2 from the germline V gene are LNHDA and SQIVND (reference sequence). CDR3 DNA sequence: TGTGCCAGCCACAAGGGACAGGCCGAGGGGGGCTACACCTTC. Its protein product is CASHKGQAEGGYTF.

This clonotype was recorded many times. This chain uses TRBV5-6 with TRBJ2-7; no firm D call. Germline CDR1 SGHDT, CDR2 YYEEEE. The ends were cut back, 2 bases at V and 7 bases at J, with 19 bases in the middle. The CDR3 consists of 15 residues. CDR3 sequence: CASSFAKVPFGEQYF. The CDR3 bases are TGTGCCAGCAGCTTCGCCAAGGTGCCCTTTGGAGAGCAGTACTTC. The full variable domain, rest sourced from reference TRBV5-6 and TRBJ2-7, is DAGVTQSPTHLIKTRGQQVTLRCSPKSGHDTVSWYQQALGQGPQFIFQYYEEEERQRGNFPDRFSGHQFPNYSSELNVNALLLGDSALYLCASSFAKVPFGEQYFGPGTRLTVT.

This clonotype has a handful of counts. The CDR3 protein is CASTPRQGNTGELFF. DNA of the CDR3: TGCGCCAGCACGCCCAGACAGGGGAACACCGGGGAGCTGTTTTTT. The rearrangement uses TRBV5-1 and TRBJ2-2, with 7 positions matching TRBD1. V lost 6 bases and J lost 1; bases outside the gene matches: 6. Germline V gene data show CDR1 as SGHRS and CDR2 as YFSETQ. CDR3 length equals 15 residues. The full variable domain, with the rest looked up from reference TRBV5-1 and TRBJ2-2, is KAGVTQTPRYLIKTRGQQVTLSCSPISGHRSVSWYQQTPGQGLQFLFEYFSETQRNKGNFPGRFSGRQFSNSRSEMNVSTLELGDSALYLCASTPRQGNTGELFFGEGSRLTVL.

This clonotype came up many times. V is TRBV6-1 and J is TRBJ2-3; D is unclear. Germline CDR1 is MNHNS and CDR2 is SASEGT. There are 14 residues in the CDR3. V gave up 6 bases and J gave up 1 base, with 11 bases separating them. The CDR3 nucleotides read TGTGCCAGCAGCTTAAAACAGCGCACAGATACGCAGTATTTT. Translated: CASSLKQRTDTQYF.

This clonotype appeared many times. CDR3 sequence reads: CASSYHRGVNTEAFF. The CDR3 region has the DNA TGCGCCAGCAGCTACCACCGCGGGGTGAACACTGAAGCTTTCTTT. This chain connects TRBV5-1 to TRBJ1-1; D is unresolved. Germline CDR1 and CDR2: SGHRS and YFSETQ. With 3 bases removed from V and 0 bases from J, the gap between germline ends came to 12 bases. This CDR3 contains 15 residues.

This clonotype was recorded at least ten times. The rearrangement joins TRBV9 to TRBJ2-1; a weak D match, TRBD1 (5 bases). The CDR3 contains 17 residues. Germline V gene lookup returns CDR1 SGDLS and CDR2 YYNGEE. The germline V and J ends were trimmed by 3 bases and 0 bases, with 16 bases remaining between them. CDR3 amino acids: CASSGASPDSSYNEQFF. CDR3 in DNA: TGTGCCAGCAGCGGAGCCAGCCCCGACAGCTCCTACAATGAGCAGTTCTTC.

This clonotype appeared a few times. The genes are TRBV2 and TRBJ2-7, with 14 bases fitting TRBD2. Germline CDR1 and CDR2: SNHLY and FYNNEI. This CDR3 spans 14 amino acids. V lost 5 bases and J lost 6; bases outside the gene matches: 3. The CDR3 DNA follows: TGTGCCAGCAGTCCCGGACTAGCGGGGGGCGAGCAGTACTTC. It specifies CASSPGLAGGEQYF.

At least ten counts were recorded for this clonotype. The rearrangement joins TRBV18 to TRBJ2-5, with D perhaps assigned TRBD1 or TRBD2 (5 bases each). Germline-derived CDR1 and CDR2 are KGHSH and LQKENI. The CDR3 consists of 17 residues. Trimming removed 5 bases at V and 2 bases at J, with 21 bases between. The CDR3 loop is CASSSSTEGLTQETQYF. CDR3 DNA sequence: TGTGCCAGCTCATCTTCGACAGAGGGATTGACACAAGAGACCCAGTACTTC.

This rearrangement joins TRBV29-1 to TRBJ1-1; D is ambiguous. The CDR3 covers 12 residues. V lost 7 bases to trimming and J lost 0 bases, with 9 bases between them. Germline V lookup: CDR1 SQVTM, CDR2 ANQGSEA. The CDR3, as DNA: TGCAGCGGGGTCCAAGTGAACACTGAAGCTTTCTTT. It translates to CSGVQVNTEAFF.

Remarks on this clonotype: A junction boundary mismatches the germline segment, possibly from a read error. The CDR3 DNA follows: TGTACCAGCAGTTTGAGGGGAATCTCTGGAAACACCATATATTTT. This translates into CTSSLRGISGNTIYF. The chain is built from TRBV7-6 and TRBJ1-3; possible D gene TRBD1, 5 bases. There are 15 residues in the CDR3. CDR1 is SGHVS and CDR2 is FNYEAQ in the germline V gene.

Many counts were recorded for this clonotype. The rearrangement links TRBV12-3 or TRBV12-4 to TRBJ2-3; TRBD2 might be the D (6 bases). This CDR3 has 14 amino acids. Trimming took off 6 bases at V and 6 bases at J, with 16 bases between the two ends. CDR3 in amino acids: CASRSSSALDTQYF. The CDR3 DNA reads TGTGCCAGCAGATCCTCTAGCGCCTTGGATACGCAGTATTTT.

There are many counts of this clonotype. The chain combines TRBV2 with TRBJ2-7; TRBD2 might be the D (5 bases). V shed 5 bases and J shed 1 base, with 15 bases lying between them. Germline V CDR1 and CDR2: SNHLY, FYNNEI. There are 15 residues in the CDR3. The CDR3 sequence is CASSLVDGGSYEQYF. The CDR3 DNA is TGTGCCAGCAGTCTAGTCGACGGAGGATCCTACGAGCAGTACTTC.

The sample holds many counts of this clonotype. V usage is TRBV9 and J usage is TRBJ2-7; tentative D call: TRBD1 (5 bases). Between the trimmed V and J ends, which lost 3 bases and 0 bases, there was a span of 13 bases. The CDR3 is made up of 15 amino acids. The germline V gene encodes CDR1 SGDLS and CDR2 YYNGEE. The CDR3 sequence: CASSEGSDSSYEQYF. The CDR3 DNA sequence: TGTGCCAGCAGCGAAGGGTCCGACAGCTCCTACGAGCAGTACTTC.

The sample holds many counts of this clonotype. The rearrangement joins TRBV12-3 or TRBV12-4 to TRBJ2-3, with TRBD2 as a possible D gene (6 bases). V lost 6 bases to trimming and J lost 3 bases, with 10 bases between them. CDR3 size: 13 residues. The CDR3: CASSYLATDTQYF. In nucleotides, the CDR3 is TGTGCCAGCAGCTACCTAGCGACAGATACGCAGTATTTT.

The gene calls are TRBV7-2 and TRBJ2-1; 8 bases fit TRBD2. V was pared by 6 bases and J by 1 base, with 11 bases of the junction left unmatched. Per the germline V gene, CDR1 is SGHTA and CDR2 is FQGNSA. The CDR3 covers 17 residues. CDR3 nucleotide sequence: TGTGCCAGCAGGGACTCCGTTAGCGGGGTTTCCTACAATGAGCAGTTCTTC. Its translation: CASRDSVSGVSYNEQFF.

This clonotype showed up many times. The chain couples TRBV20-1 to TRBJ1-1, with 9 bases that match TRBD1. The CDR3 loop spans 14 amino acids. V lost 7 bases to trimming and J lost 3 bases; unmatched junction nucleotides: 9. Germline CDR1 reads DFQATT; CDR2 reads SNEGSKA (reference sequence). CDR3 protein: CSGRTGVGYTEAFF. As DNA, the CDR3 is TGCAGTGGGCGGACAGGGGTAGGTTACACTGAAGCTTTCTTT.

The genes are TRBV12-3 or TRBV12-4 and TRBJ2-7; D is ambiguous. Trimming removed 6 bases at V and 6 bases at J, with 18 bases between. CDR3 length equals 14 residues. The chain's CDR3 is CASSYTVRTGEQYF. CDR3 bases: TGTGCCAGCAGCTACACGGTCAGGACGGGCGAGCAGTACTTC.

Worth noting for this clonotype: This CDR3 is missing its conserved last phenylalanine or tryptophan, likely due to a read error. The DNA is omitted, as the CDR3 cannot be located on it reliably, and the CDR3 follows TCRdb's listing. The CDR3 protein is CASRPLGPRAGL. The chain uses TRBV6-1 and TRBJ1-1; TRBD1, the table's D call, was not compared with the DNA. A total of 12 residues make up the CDR3, ends included. The germline gives CDR1 MNHNS, CDR2 SASEGT.

The rearrangement joins TRBV20-1 to TRBJ2-1; TRBD1 might be the D (5 bases). The CDR3 has 14 residues. Germline-derived CDR1 and CDR2 are DFQATT and SNEGSKA (reference sequence). Trimming removed 3 bases from V and 2 bases from J, with 11 bases in between. The CDR3 bases are TGCAGTGCTAGTCCCAGGGTCACCTACAATGAGCAGTTCTTC. It translates to CSASPRVTYNEQFF.

This clonotype was recorded a few times. CDR3 loop: CASSPIGTGSYEQYF. CDR3 in DNA: TGTGCCAGCAGCCCCATCGGGACAGGGTCCTACGAGCAGTACTTC. The chain recombines TRBV7-9 with TRBJ2-7; 9 nucleotides line up with TRBD1. The germline V gene has CDR1 SEHNR and CDR2 FQNEAQ (reference sequence). The ends lost 5 bases at V and 1 base at J; junction bases unmatched: 6. CDR3 length: 15 residues. The complete variable domain, with remaining parts taken from reference TRBV7-9 and TRBJ2-7, reads DTGVSQNPRHKITKRGQNVTFRCDPISEHNRLYWYRQTLGQGPEFLTYFQNEAQLEKSRLLSDRFSAERPKGSFSTLEIQRTEQGDSAMYLCASSPIGTGSYEQYFGPGTRLTVT.

The rearrangement uses TRBV6-6 and TRBJ2-1; D remains ambiguous. Trimming pared 2 bases from V and 5 bases from J, leaving 13 bases between. The germline V gene encodes CDR1 MNHNY and CDR2 SVGAGI (reference sequence). The CDR3 sequence is 15 residues long. As DNA, the CDR3 is TGTGCCAGCAGTTACCCCGGGCCCACCAACAATGAGCAGTTCTTC. This encodes CASSYPGPTNNEQFF.

This clonotype was counted ten times or more. J is TRBJ1-3 and V is TRBV3-1; D is perhaps TRBD1 (6 bases). The V and J ends lost 2 bases and 3 bases respectively, with 20 bases between them. Germline V gene sequence: CDR1 LGHDT, CDR2 YNNKEL (reference sequence). This CDR3 is built from 18 residues. CDR3 sequence reads: CASSQLSGTRLFGNTIYF. CDR3 nucleotides: TGTGCCAGCAGCCAACTCAGTGGGACACGGCTTTTTGGAAACACCATATATTTT.

J is TRBJ2-1 and V is TRBV5-1; maybe TRBD1 (5 bases). CDR1 and CDR2 (germline): SGHRS, YFSETQ. The CDR3 has 15 amino acids. Trimming removed 5 bases at V and 3 bases at J, with 15 bases between. CDR3 sequence reads: CASSSDSPNYNEQFF. CDR3 in DNA: TGCGCCAGCAGTTCCGACAGCCCCAACTACAATGAGCAGTTCTTC.

In its sample, this clonotype was seen a few times. The chain has TRBV5-5 and TRBJ2-5; weak D call: TRBD1 (6 bases). This CDR3 is 15 amino acids long. Trimming cost V 0 bases and J 1 base, with 10 bases left between them. Germline values: CDR1 SGHKS, CDR2 YYEKEE (reference sequence). Here the CDR3 DNA reads TGTGCCAGCAGCTTGGCGGGGACACCCCAAGAGACCCAGTACTTC. Its protein is CASSLAGTPQETQYF.

This clonotype has more than one count but fewer than ten. This sequence joins TRBV10-2 and TRBJ1-6, with D unclear. Germline V gene data show CDR1 as WSHSY and CDR2 as SAAADI. Trimming removed 3 bases from V and 5 bases from J, with 5 bases in between. The CDR3 totals 13 residues. Here the CDR3 reads CASSDMNNSPLHF. CDR3 coding DNA: TGCGCCAGCAGTGATATGAATAATTCACCCCTCCACTTT.